This TCR beta chain was recorded in a study of T cell responses to AZD1222 COVID-19 vaccine. Broader study findings: There were mostly white British donors and more females than males, and clonal diversity was possibly underestimated. Vaccine-related CD4 TCRs covered spike, predominating at 160-218 and 743-854. Seropositive at baseline were only six AZD1222 recipients.

CDR3 length: 14 residues. Germline CDR1 is MNHEY and CDR2 is SMNVEV (reference sequence). The V and J ends lost 2 bases and 2 bases respectively, with 9 bases between them. Concerning this clone: Its antigen is as yet unknown. Other DNA sequences in this sample translate to the same CDR3.

Some clones are missing from TCRdb's copy, which holds only in-frame ones; the method was immunoSEQ multiplex PCR. The data contain 150,000 to 200,000 clones, just over 90% of them singletons. The sequence was obtained from an adult who received the AZD1222 COVID-19 vaccine. The J gene is TRBJ1-2, the V gene TRBV27; D possibly corresponds to TRBD1 (5 bases). Here the sequenced sample was peripheral blood, taken 28 days after the second AZD1222 dose. DNA for the CDR3: TGTGCCAGCAGTTTACGGGGGGACAACTATGGCTACACCTTC. Its protein is CASSLRGDNYGYTF.